This T cell receptor (beta chain) was sequenced during a study of T cell responses to AZD1222 COVID-19 vaccine. At the level of the study: Pooling was applied to second doses at about 4 or about 12 weeks.

Trimming at V came to 8 bases and at J to 6 bases, leaving 11 bases not matched to a gene. This CDR3 contains 14 residues. Germline CDR1 SNHLY, CDR2 FYNNEI. The assay was immunoSEQ multiplex PCR, and TCRdb's table has in-frame clones only and misses some. The sample holds approximately 120,000 clones, roughly 90% seen once. This sample comprised peripheral blood, obtained on day 0 of AZD1222 vaccination. The J gene is TRBJ2-3, the V gene TRBV2; 7 bases are shared with TRBD1. This clonotype was obtained from an adult in good health. The CDR3 is CASGGTGVGDTQYF. For the CDR3, the DNA is TGTGCCAGCGGAGGAACAGGGGTAGGGGATACGCAGTATTTT.